These T cell receptor beta chains were read from a single sample in a study of T-cell memory formation after mild COVID-19. One entry per CDR3 protein, called by TCRdb with MiXCR from the 5' RACE reads. The sample holds more than 450,000 distinct CDR3 sequences; 18% are singletons and the top ten take about 12%. Input material: PBMCs or a T cell subset sorted from them (not recorded which). Receptor source: an adult woman who had mild COVID-19 (a few samples of this study predate the infection). Cell type and time point are not known. The CDR3 runs from the conserved cysteine through the conserved F or W. The order of the fields is J gene, clone size, V gene, D gene, CDR3 DNA, CDR3 protein. D genes are given only for firm matches. Clone sizes are given selectively: once, few, many, or a class where the clone is expanded.

TRBJ2-7,-,TRBV10-3,-,TGTGCCATCAGTGAGTTGGCCTCAGGTGATAACTACGAGCAGTACTTC,CAISELASGDNYEQYF
TRBJ2-1,-,TRBV27,TRBD2,TGTGCCAGCAGTCCTATGACTAGCGGGGGAGGCTCCTACAATGAGCAGTTCTTC,CASSPMTSGGGSYNEQFF
TRBJ2-1,few,TRBV4-1,TRBD2,TGCGCCAGCAGCCAAGAGGGCCTAGCGGAGCGACCATACAATGAGCAGTTCTTC,CASSQEGLAERPYNEQFF
TRBJ1-2,-,TRBV20-1,-,TGCAGTGCGCAACAGAGAGGAACTAACTATGGCTACACCTTC,CSAQQRGTNYGYTF
TRBJ1-2,-,TRBV7-3,-,TGTGCCAGCAGCTTTTACCCCAACTATGGCTACACCTTC,CASSFYPNYGYTF
TRBJ2-7,few,TRBV7-2,-,TGTGCCAGCAGCCGTCGAGGCGGGGTCATATACAGCTCCTACGAGCAGTACTTC,CASSRRGGVIYSSYEQYF
TRBJ2-1,-,TRBV4-3,TRBD1,TGCGCCAGCAGCGAGATGCCGGACAGGGGATACAATGAGCAGTTCTTC,CASSEMPDRGYNEQFF
TRBJ2-3,-,TRBV6-5,TRBD2,TGTGCCAGCATGGTCGGGGGGGGCGCAGATACGCAGTATTTT,CASMVGGGADTQYF
TRBJ2-1,-,TRBV7-3,TRBD2,TGTGCCAGCAGCCCGCTAGCGGACACCTACAATGAGCAGTTCTTC,CASSPLADTYNEQFF
TRBJ2-1,-,TRBV24-1,-,TGTGCCACCAGTGAACCCGGCAGAAACAATGAGCAGTTCTTC,CATSEPGRNNEQFF
TRBJ2-4,-,TRBV6-7,-,TGTGCCAGCAGTTATGCTGGGTGGGAGGTGACCAAAAACATTCAGTACTTC,CASSYAGWEVTKNIQYF
TRBJ1-4,-,TRBV2,-,TGTGCCATGGGGAGGAGTGAAGAAAAACTGTTTTTT,CAMGRSEEKLFF
TRBJ2-3,few,TRBV7-2,TRBD1,TGTGCCAGCAGCCCCCGGACAGGGGGTGTCTCAGATACGCAGTATTTT,CASSPRTGGVSDTQYF
TRBJ2-2,few,TRBV28,TRBD2,TGTGCCAGCGGGAGGGCGGACACCGGGGAGCTGTTTTTT,CASGRADTGELFF
TRBJ2-1,-,TRBV3-1,-,TGTGCCAGCAGCCGACGGGGGTCACTCTACAATGAGCAGTTCTTC,CASSRRGSLYNEQFF
TRBJ2-5,-,TRBV29-1,TRBD2,TGCAGCGCTGGACTAGCGGGAGAGACCCAGTACTTC,CSAGLAGETQYF
TRBJ2-1,-,TRBV4-3,-,TGCGCCAGCAGCCAGGGGGGGGGCCCCTCCTACAATGAGCAGTTCTTC,CASSQGGGPSYNEQFF
TRBJ2-5,-,TRBV15,-,TGTGCCACCAGCAGGGGACGGACCCAAGAGACCCAGTACTTC,CATSRGRTQETQYF
TRBJ2-5,-,TRBV5-6,-,TGTGCCAGCAGCCCATGGGGAGATTGGGGGCAAGAGACCCAGTACTTC,CASSPWGDWGQETQYF
TRBJ2-7,-,TRBV12-3/TRBV12-4,-,TGTGCCAGCAGTTTAGCGCAGGGCACCTACGAGCAGTACTTC,CASSLAQGTYEQYF
TRBJ1-1,-,TRBV5-1,-,TGCGCCAGCAGCCCGGGGGGGTTGATAGTTGCGGGCACTGAAGCTTTCTTT,CASSPGGLIVAGTEAFF
TRBJ2-1,many,TRBV7-9,TRBD2,TGTGCCAGCAGCTTCGGGACTAGCTTCTACAATGAGCAGTTCTTC,CASSFGTSFYNEQFF
TRBJ1-4,-,TRBV3-1,TRBD1,TGTGCCAGCAGCGTACGACAGGGATCATATGAAAAACTGTTTTTT,CASSVRQGSYEKLFF
TRBJ2-1,few,TRBV6-2/TRBV6-3,-,TGTGCCAGCAGTTTCAGGACTCTCGTTAATGAGCAGTTCTTC,CASSFRTLVNEQFF
TRBJ2-2,-,TRBV12-3/TRBV12-4,TRBD1,TGTGCCAGCAGTTTCGGGGACAGGTTGAACACCGGGGAGCTGTTTTTT,CASSFGDRLNTGELFF
TRBJ1-4,-,TRBV5-5,-,TGTGCCAGCAGCTTGCTCGGGAGCAGTTACGAAAAACTGTTTTTT,CASSLLGSSYEKLFF
TRBJ1-1,few,TRBV24-1,-,TGTGCCACGAGGGACGGGGGCATGAACACTGAAGCTTTCTTT,CATRDGGMNTEAFF